A selection of T cell receptor beta chains follows, all from one sample in a study of immune evolution from preneoplasia to lung adenocarcinoma. Data came from immunoSEQ multiplex PCR; TCRdb stores just in-frame clones and leaves some out. The sample lists around 21,000 clones, about 71% occurring once. The sample consisted of FFPE invasive lung adenocarcinoma tissue. The receptors were gathered from a person between 55 and 69 years old with lung adenocarcinoma. Both conserved end residues are part of each CDR3. The D gene is left open where the match is weak. The size field is filled for only some rows; it gives once, few, many or a size class.

clone_size,v_call,j_call,d_call,cdr3_nt,cdr3_aa
few,TRBV6-1,TRBJ2-2,.,TGTGCCAGCAGACCCGGAGGGCCGGACACCGGGGAGCTGTTTTTT,CASRPGGPDTGELFF
.,TRBV6-6,TRBJ2-7,TRBD2,TGTGCCAGCAGGACTAGCGGGAGCTCCTACGAGCAGTACTTC,CASRTSGSSYEQYF
once,TRBV30,TRBJ2-3,TRBD2,TGTGCCTGGAGTACTCAGACTAGCGGATCAGATACGCAGTATTTT,CAWSTQTSGSDTQYF
.,TRBV6-4,TRBJ2-1,TRBD2,TGTGCCAGCAGTGACTCGTCAACGGGAGGATACAATGAGCAGTTCTTC,CASSDSSTGGYNEQFF
.,TRBV20-1,TRBJ2-1,.,TGCAGTGCTAGAGAGGCGGCGCAGTTCTTC,CSAREAAQFF
.,TRBV28,TRBJ1-5,.,TGTGCCAGCAGTTCACGGACAGGCAATCAGCCCCAGCATTTT,CASSSRTGNQPQHF
.,TRBV11-2,TRBJ2-7,.,TGTGCCAGCAGCATTGGGCCAGGGGATTCCTACGAGCAGTACTTC,CASSIGPGDSYEQYF
.,TRBV6-4,TRBJ2-1,TRBD2,TGTGCCAGCAGTAGACTAGCGGGAGCATATGAGCAGTTCTTC,CASSRLAGAYEQFF
.,TRBV18,TRBJ2-1,TRBD2,TGTGCCAGCTCACCACTAGCGGGGAACAATGAGCAGTTCTTC,CASSPLAGNNEQFF
.,TRBV6-4,TRBJ1-5,.,TGTGCCAGCAGTGAGGGGAGCAATCAGCCCCAGCATTTT,CASSEGSNQPQHF
.,TRBV6-5,TRBJ2-7,.,TGTGCCAGCGGCCTGTCCTACGAGCAGTACTTC,CASGLSYEQYF
.,TRBV7-8,TRBJ1-1,TRBD1,TGTGCCAGCAGCCCCCTCGACAGGGGGTTTGCCACTGAAGCTTTCTTT,CASSPLDRGFATEAFF
.,TRBV5-4,TRBJ2-7,TRBD2,TGTGCCAGCAGCCAAGGACTAGCGGGGAACTACGAGCAGTACTTC,CASSQGLAGNYEQYF
.,TRBV6-5,TRBJ2-5,.,TGTGCCAGCAGTTACTCGGGGGGGCGGAACCAAGAGACCCAGTACTTC,CASSYSGGRNQETQYF
medium-sized,TRBV7-2,TRBJ1-2,.,TGTGCCAGCAGCTTAGGTACAGGGATAGACTATGGCTACACCTTC,CASSLGTGIDYGYTF
.,TRBV5-1,TRBJ2-5,TRBD1,TGCGCCAGCAGCTCGCCGACAGGGCCGGAGACCCAGTACTTC,CASSSPTGPETQYF
.,TRBV6-4,TRBJ1-5,TRBD1,TGTGCCAGCAGGACCCAGACAGGGGCATATCAGCCCCAGCATTTT,CASRTQTGAYQPQHF
.,TRBV25-1,TRBJ2-3,.,TGTGCCAGCAGTGAACAGGGCACAGATACGCAGTATTTT,CASSEQGTDTQYF
.,TRBV9,TRBJ2-7,.,TGTGCCAGCAGCGTAGTCCCTGCCTCTTCGCAGTACTTC,CASSVVPASSQYF
once,TRBV30,TRBJ2-1,.,TGTGCCTGGAGTGTACCTCACAGGTTTGACTCCTACAATGAGCAGTTCTTC,CAWSVPHRFDSYNEQFF
.,TRBV6-4,TRBJ2-3,.,TGTGCCAGCAGTCCCCGTTTCGCCCGGGACACAGATACGCAGTATTTT,CASSPRFARDTDTQYF
.,TRBV9,TRBJ2-1,.,TGTGCCAGCAGCCCTACCTCCTACAATGAGCAGTTCTTC,CASSPTSYNEQFF
few,TRBV6-1,TRBJ2-7,.,TGTGCCAGCACCTACTCCTACGAGCAGTACTTC,CASTYSYEQYF
.,TRBV4-2,TRBJ2-7,TRBD2,TGTGCCAGCAGCCTCCCCGAGGGAGGGAACTCCTACGAGCAGTACTTC,CASSLPEGGNSYEQYF
once,TRBV30,TRBJ2-1,.,TGTGCCTGGTTGAGGGACTCCTACAATGAGCAGTTCTTC,CAWLRDSYNEQFF
once,TRBV18,TRBJ2-7,TRBD2,TGTGCCAGCTCACCCGGACTAGCGAATACCTACGAGCAGTACTTC,CASSPGLANTYEQYF
few,TRBV9,TRBJ2-3,.,TGTGCCAGCAGCGTAGAGGGGACAGATACGCAGTATTTT,CASSVEGTDTQYF
.,TRBV2,TRBJ1-1,TRBD1,TGTGCCAGCAGGAGACAGGGGGTGAACACTGAAGCTTTCTTT,CASRRQGVNTEAFF
once,TRBV7-9,TRBJ2-7,TRBD2,TGTGCCAGCAGCTATAGCGGGTCGCGGGCAACCTACGAGCAGTACTTC,CASSYSGSRATYEQYF
.,TRBV2,TRBJ2-7,TRBD1,TGTGCCAGCAGATTACAGGGGGAGCAGTACTTC,CASRLQGEQYF
.,TRBV28,TRBJ2-5,.,TGTGCCAGCAGCTTCGCAGGGGGGCTGGAGACCCAGTACTTC,CASSFAGGLETQYF
.,TRBV5-1,TRBJ1-2,.,TGCGCCAGCAGCTTGGATTCCGGGGGCAGCTATGGCTACACCTTC,CASSLDSGGSYGYTF
.,TRBV7-2,TRBJ1-5,.,TGTGCCAGCAGCTTACAGGGAGGGAGCAATCAGCCCCAGCATTTT,CASSLQGGSNQPQHF
.,TRBV7-9,TRBJ1-1,.,TGTGCCAGCAGCCTTAACACTGAAGCTTTCTTT,CASSLNTEAFF
.,TRBV11-2,TRBJ2-5,TRBD2,TGTGCCAGCAGCCCGAACCCAGGACAATCGGGGGGGACCCAGTACTTC,CASSPNPGQSGGTQYF
.,TRBV7-8,TRBJ2-7,.,TGTGCCAGCAGCTTAGGGCATAACTCCTACGAGCAGTACTTC,CASSLGHNSYEQYF
.,TRBV5-1,TRBJ2-1,.,TGCGCCAGCAGCTTAGCCTCCGAGGACAATGAGCAGTTCTTC,CASSLASEDNEQFF
.,TRBV11-1,TRBJ1-4,TRBD1,TGTGCCAGCAGCTTGGGACAGGGGGCAGAAAAACTGTTTTTT,CASSLGQGAEKLFF
.,TRBV7-7,TRBJ2-3,TRBD2,TGTGCCAGCAGCAACGGCGGGAGTGGAGATACGCAGTATTTT,CASSNGGSGDTQYF
.,TRBV11-2,TRBJ1-1,.,TGTGCCAGCAGCTTAAGAGTTGGGGGGGGCAAAGCTTTCTTT,CASSLRVGGGKAFF
.,TRBV6-1,TRBJ1-1,.,TGTGCCAGCAGTGAACCGGGAAAGGGGAACACTGAAGCTTTCTTT,CASSEPGKGNTEAFF
few,TRBV19,TRBJ2-1,TRBD1,TGTGCCAGTAGTATCAGGGGGCAGGATGAGCAGTTCTTC,CASSIRGQDEQFF
.,TRBV7-2,TRBJ2-2,TRBD2,TGTGCCAGCAGCTTAGTTCGCGGGAGGGCCGGCGGGGAGCTGTTTTTT,CASSLVRGRAGGELFF
.,TRBV5-1,TRBJ2-3,TRBD2,TGCGCCAGCAAGGTAGCGGGGGCCCGGGATACGCAGTATTTT,CASKVAGARDTQYF
.,TRBV2,TRBJ1-5,TRBD1,TGTGCCAGCAGTCGACAGGGAACCGACCCGATGGGCCAGCCCCAGCATTTT,CASSRQGTDPMGQPQHF
.,TRBV29-1,TRBJ2-1,TRBD1,TGCAGCGTTAGAGGACAGGGGACGTTCTACAATGAGCAGTTCTTC,CSVRGQGTFYNEQFF
.,TRBV11-3,TRBJ1-3,.,TGTGCCAGCAGCTTGTTTGGCTTCTCTGGAAACACCATATATTTT,CASSLFGFSGNTIYF
.,TRBV18,TRBJ1-3,.,TGTGCCAGCTCACCACGTATAGCGAGCTCTGGAAACACCATATATTTT,CASSPRIASSGNTIYF
.,TRBV4-1,TRBJ2-7,TRBD2,TGCGCCAGCAGCCAAGCCCCGGGACTAGTCCACGAGCAGTACTTC,CASSQAPGLVHEQYF
few,TRBV18,TRBJ1-5,.,TGTGCCAGCTCACGGGTTGGCCCTAGCAATCAGCCCCAGCATTTT,CASSRVGPSNQPQHF
.,TRBV7-3,TRBJ2-5,TRBD2,TGTGCCAGCGGTCTAGCGGGAGTGGGAGAGACCCAGTACTTC,CASGLAGVGETQYF
.,TRBV18,TRBJ2-3,.,TGTGCCAGCCAAGACGGATTGGAGAACACAGATACGCAGTATTTT,CASQDGLENTDTQYF
few,TRBV7-3,TRBJ2-2,.,TGTGCCAGCAGGGCTACAGGGACCGGGGAGCTGTTTTTT,CASRATGTGELFF
.,TRBV14,TRBJ1-4,.,TGTGCCAGCAGCCAACATACCCCCCTAGGTGAAAAACTGTTTTTT,CASSQHTPLGEKLFF